This is a list of T cell receptor beta chains from one sample in a study of shared clonotypes between healthy human individuals. Using immunoSEQ multiplex PCR, the repertoire was profiled, and TCRdb retains in-frame clones only, with some absent. Of about 510,000 clones listed, 60% to 80% are singletons. The specimen was PBMCs. These receptors all stem from a woman between 35 and 50 years old in good health. Some clones in this sample may be carry-over from other donors' samples. Each CDR3 is given with its conserved first and last residue. Each record gives: D gene, J gene, V gene, clone size, CDR3 DNA, CDR3 protein. D genes are given only for firm matches. Rows give clone size only sometimes, using once, few, many, or a class for an expanded clone.

.	TRBJ1-5	TRBV28	.	TGTGCCAGCAGTGCCCTGCCAGGCGAGTATCAGCCCCAGCATTTT	CASSALPGEYQPQHF
TRBD2	TRBJ2-7	TRBV28	few	TGTGCCAGCAGTTCCGGAAGGCTAGCGGGAGACGAGCAGTACTTC	CASSSGRLAGDEQYF
.	TRBJ2-1	TRBV7-2	.	TGTGCCAGCAGCTTAGATGGCGCCTCAGATGAGCAGTTCTTC	CASSLDGASDEQFF
.	TRBJ1-1	TRBV7-9	.	TGTGCCAGCAGCCCCAGGGGTGCTGAAGCTTTCTTT	CASSPRGAEAFF
.	TRBJ2-5	TRBV7-2	.	TGTGCCAGCAGCTTAGTACCGGGAGCGCTCCAAGAGACCCAGTACTTC	CASSLVPGALQETQYF
.	TRBJ2-3	TRBV5-1	.	TGCGCCAGCAGCTTCTCAGTGGGGGGCACAGATACGCAGTATTTT	CASSFSVGGTDTQYF
TRBD2	TRBJ2-7	TRBV28	.	TGTGCCAGCAGTCCCGATAGCGGGAGGGCCTACGAGCAGTACTTC	CASSPDSGRAYEQYF
.	TRBJ2-2	TRBV10-3	.	TGTGCCACCGGGGGCGGGACAACAACCGGGGAGCTGTTTTTT	CATGGGTTTGELFF
.	TRBJ1-3	TRBV11-3	.	TGTGCCAGCAGCTTAGGGCCTACAAACACCATATATTTT	CASSLGPTNTIYF
.	TRBJ1-2	TRBV5-4	.	TGTGCCAGCAGTTTTGTACAGGGCCCTAACTATGGCTACACCTTC	CASSFVQGPNYGYTF
.	TRBJ1-1	TRBV27	.	TGTGCCAGCAGGACGGGCTTGTGGACTGAAGCTTTCTTT	CASRTGLWTEAFF
.	TRBJ2-5	TRBV5-6	.	TGTGCCAGCAGCTTGGCCAACGGGTTGGGAGAGACCCAGTACTTC	CASSLANGLGETQYF
TRBD1	TRBJ2-5	TRBV15	few	TGTGCCACCAGCAAGTTGACAGGGGTACTGGAGACCCAGTACTTC	CATSKLTGVLETQYF
.	TRBJ2-5	TRBV6-5	.	TGTGCCAGCAGTCGAGGGGTCCAAGAGACCCAGTACTTC	CASSRGVQETQYF
TRBD1	TRBJ2-4	TRBV11-2	.	TGTGCCAGCAGCTCTATACAGGGGCAAGACATTCAGTACTTC	CASSSIQGQDIQYF
.	TRBJ2-1	TRBV2	.	TGTGCCAGCAGTCTTGTTCAGGGTCAATCAAGTGAGCAGTTCTTC	CASSLVQGQSSEQFF
TRBD2	TRBJ2-3	TRBV5-1	.	TGCGCCAGCAGCTTAGCGGGAGTGGGCACAGATACGCAGTATTTT	CASSLAGVGTDTQYF
TRBD2	TRBJ2-7	TRBV14	.	TGTGCCAGCAGCCAAGAAGGGACTAGCGGGTTCTACGAGCAGTACTTC	CASSQEGTSGFYEQYF
.	TRBJ1-5	TRBV7-8	.	TGTGCCAGCAGCGAAATTGGCGGGCCCCAGCATTTT	CASSEIGGPQHF
.	TRBJ1-1	TRBV7-8	.	TGTGCCAGCAGCTTATGGGCAGGGCGGAACACTGAAGCTTTCTTT	CASSLWAGRNTEAFF
.	TRBJ2-7	TRBV29-1	once	TGCAGCGGAGGATCGACCTACGAGCAGTACTTC	CSGGSTYEQYF
TRBD1	TRBJ2-7	TRBV19	.	TGTGCCAGTAATTCCGGGACAGGTAGCTACGAGCAGTACTTC	CASNSGTGSYEQYF
.	TRBJ1-2	TRBV28	.	TGTGCCAGCAGTTTAAGCTACTATGGCTACACCTTC	CASSLSYYGYTF
.	TRBJ2-3	TRBV7-9	.	TGTGCCAGCAGCCCGAGTGGGGGCGTCGGCACAGATACGCAGTATTTT	CASSPSGGVGTDTQYF
.	TRBJ2-5	TRBV2	.	TGTGCCAGCAGTGGTTCGGGGGAGACCCAGTACTTC	CASSGSGETQYF
.	TRBJ2-5	TRBV7-7	.	TGTGCCAGCAGCCTTAGATATGGAGAGACCCAGTACTTC	CASSLRYGETQYF
.	TRBJ1-3	TRBV30	.	TGTGCCTGGAGATTGGCGTCGGCTGGGGGAAACACCATATATTTT	CAWRLASAGGNTIYF
.	TRBJ2-3	TRBV5-1	.	TGCGCCAGCAGCCGCACAGATACGCAGTATTTT	CASSRTDTQYF
.	TRBJ1-5	TRBV5-4	.	TGTGCCAGCAGCTTGGCAGGGGATCAGCCCCAGCATTTT	CASSLAGDQPQHF
TRBD1	TRBJ2-5	TRBV11-2	.	TGTGCCAGCAGCAAAGGACAGGGAATCACCCAGTACTTC	CASSKGQGITQYF
.	TRBJ1-5	TRBV6-6	.	TGTGCCAGCAATCCGCCTGGCAGGCCGAATCAGCCCCAGCATTTT	CASNPPGRPNQPQHF
TRBD1	TRBJ2-7	TRBV7-7	.	TGTGCTAGCAGTCTATCCGAACAGGGGGAGCAGTACTTC	CASSLSEQGEQYF
TRBD2	TRBJ2-5	TRBV15	once	TGTGCCACCAGCTTCGGGGGGGGAAGGTGGGAGACCCAGTACTTC	CATSFGGGRWETQYF
.	TRBJ2-5	TRBV2	.	TGTGCCAGCAGGGAGCCAGGGGGGCAAGAGACCCAGTACTTC	CASREPGGQETQYF
.	TRBJ1-1	TRBV7-9	.	TGTGCCAGCAGCGCGGAGTCAGCTTTCTTT	CASSAESAFF
.	TRBJ2-7	TRBV15	.	TGTGCCACCAGCAGAATCAGACATCCCCCGGGGGAGCAGTACTTC	CATSRIRHPPGEQYF
.	TRBJ1-2	TRBV6-5	once	TGTGCCAGCAGGGCCCATGAGGACCACTATGGCTACACCTTC	CASRAHEDHYGYTF
.	TRBJ1-4	TRBV19	.	TGTGCCAGTAGTATCGGAACAGGGGAAAAACTGTTTTTT	CASSIGTGEKLFF
.	TRBJ1-1	TRBV28	few	TGTGCCAGCAGCGTGGGGACTGAAGCTTTCTTT	CASSVGTEAFF
.	TRBJ2-1	TRBV4-3	.	TGCGCCAGCAGCCACTCCCGGGACACCTCCTACAATGAGCAGTTCTTC	CASSHSRDTSYNEQFF
.	TRBJ2-7	TRBV30	.	TGTGCCTGGAGTGTCCTCCCCACTGGCCGCAGTCGGGACGAGCAGTACTTC	CAWSVLPTGRSRDEQYF
.	TRBJ1-5	TRBV2	.	TGTGCCAGCAGTGAATTCCAGGATCAGCCCCAGCATTTT	CASSEFQDQPQHF
.	TRBJ1-1	TRBV29-1	few	TGCAGCGTTGATTCCAGGAACACTGAAGCTTTCTTT	CSVDSRNTEAFF
TRBD1	TRBJ2-7	TRBV28	.	TGTGCCAGCACCCCGGCGGACAGGGACTTCCACGAGCAGTACTTC	CASTPADRDFHEQYF